The sample holds a few counts of the clone carrying this T cell receptor beta chain. What it binds is not known. This record belongs to a study of T cell repertoires in cytomegalovirus infection. MiXCR, run by TCRdb on the reads, gives a single entry per CDR3 protein. The sample records 450,000 to 650,000 distinct CDR3 sequences, 40% being singletons. Trimming left V 3 bases short and J 0 bases short, with 8 bases between. CDR3 length equals 14 residues. Germline loops: CDR1 SGHTA, CDR2 FQGNSA. The TCR was taken from a human donor in good health (CMV status not recorded). Some clones in this sample may be carry-over from other donors' samples. The J gene is TRBJ1-2, the V gene TRBV7-2, with TRBD1 as a possible D gene (6 bases). Source: cultured PBMCs, taken from culture after CMV antigen stimulation. CDR3 amino acids: CASSFGTTNYGYTF. The CDR3 bases are TGTGCCAGCAGCTTTGGGACAACTAACTATGGCTACACCTTC.